This paragraph covers one T cell receptor beta chain sequence. Its antigen remains unknown. Unrecorded immune exposures were likely, despite nominal health at sampling. The data stem from a study of cytomegalovirus exposure and HLA in healthy donors. With 60 Vbeta and 13 Jbeta primers, the PCR was carried out. Sequencing was performed with immunoSEQ multiplex PCR; in TCRdb, only in-frame clones are kept and a portion is missing. Seen here are about 170,000 clones, approximately 81% observed once, and the top ten hold just over 2.5%. Study findings and constraints: TCR beta chains associated with HLA were, in a later analysis, more clonally expanded than equally common others. In vitro work confirmed that three CMV-associated chains recognize CMV antigens.

The clonotype originates from a man aged 25 to 40 in good health and CMV-seropositive. Sequencing was carried out using PBMCs.

In DNA form, the CDR3 reads TGTGCCAGCAGTTCCGGGACAGCGGGTCTGGCGACCCAGTACTTC. As protein: CASSSGTAGLATQYF. The chain uses TRBV2 and TRBJ2-5, with D possibly being TRBD1 (7 bases). Germline CDR1 SNHLY, CDR2 FYNNEI. Deletions cut 5 bases from V and 7 bases from J, with 20 bases between. This CDR3 comprises 15 residues.